This is a list of T cell receptor beta chains from one sample in a study of post-analysis software for immune sequencing data. TCRdb used MiXCR to reprocess the PCR reads, holding one entry per CDR3 protein. The repertoire includes about 810,000 distinct CDR3 sequences, about 53% of them detected once, and under 6% sits in the top ten. Sequenced sample: blood. These receptors originate from a girl under 18 with multiple sclerosis. The CDR3 runs from the conserved cysteine through the conserved F or W. D genes are given only for firm matches. Clone size, where shown, is once, few, many, or a class for clones that have expanded.

d_call: NA
clone_size: NA
v_call: TRBV20-1
j_call: TRBJ1-2
cdr3_aa: CSARGTTGGYTF
cdr3_nt: TGCAGTGCTAGAGGAACCACCGGAGGCTACACCTTC

d_call: TRBD1
clone_size: few
v_call: TRBV20-1
j_call: TRBJ2-7
cdr3_aa: CSAGIRDRGSEQYF
cdr3_nt: TGCAGTGCTGGGATCCGGGACAGGGGGAGCGAGCAGTACTTC

d_call: NA
clone_size: few
v_call: TRBV6-6
j_call: TRBJ2-5
cdr3_aa: CASSYGTSGKQYF
cdr3_nt: TGTGCCAGCAGTTACGGGACTTCAGGGAAACAGTACTTC

d_call: TRBD2
clone_size: NA
v_call: TRBV20-1
j_call: TRBJ2-3
cdr3_aa: CSANPSGSRTDTQYF
cdr3_nt: TGCAGTGCTAACCCTAGCGGGAGTCGAACAGATACGCAGTATTTT

d_call: NA
clone_size: NA
v_call: TRBV29-1
j_call: TRBJ2-7
cdr3_aa: CSAGDGHSYNEQYF
cdr3_nt: TGCAGCGCTGGGGACGGACACTCCTACAATGAGCAGTACTTC

d_call: NA
clone_size: few
v_call: TRBV5-1
j_call: TRBJ1-2
cdr3_aa: CASSLDLMANYGYTF
cdr3_nt: TGCGCCAGCAGCCTGGACCTGATGGCTAACTATGGCTACACCTTC

d_call: NA
clone_size: NA
v_call: TRBV19
j_call: TRBJ2-7
cdr3_aa: CASSERQTLYEQYF
cdr3_nt: TGTGCCAGTAGTGAGAGACAGACCCTTTACGAGCAGTACTTC

d_call: NA
clone_size: NA
v_call: TRBV20-1
j_call: TRBJ1-2
cdr3_aa: CSLLTGAAYGYTF
cdr3_nt: TGCAGCCTACTCACGGGGGCAGCCTATGGCTACACCTTC

d_call: NA
clone_size: few
v_call: TRBV6-6
j_call: TRBJ2-1
cdr3_aa: CASSRGNLLVSYNEQFF
cdr3_nt: TGTGCCAGCAGTAGAGGTAACCTCCTCGTCTCCTACAATGAGCAGTTCTTC

d_call: TRBD2
clone_size: NA
v_call: TRBV20-1
j_call: TRBJ2-5
cdr3_aa: CSARGTSGRGGETQYF
cdr3_nt: TGCAGTGCTCGAGGGACTAGCGGGAGGGGAGGAGAGACCCAGTACTTC

d_call: NA
clone_size: few
v_call: TRBV6-5
j_call: TRBJ2-7
cdr3_aa: CANYEQYF
cdr3_nt: TGTGCCAACTACGAGCAGTACTTC

d_call: TRBD2
clone_size: NA
v_call: TRBV7-9
j_call: TRBJ2-7
cdr3_aa: CASTELAGTYEHYF
cdr3_nt: TGTGCCAGCACCGAACTAGCGGGGACCTACGAGCACTACTTC

d_call: NA
clone_size: NA
v_call: TRBV5-1
j_call: TRBJ2-3
cdr3_aa: CASSFERSTDTQYF
cdr3_nt: TGCGCCAGCAGCTTTGAGAGGAGCACAGATACGCAGTATTTT

d_call: NA
clone_size: NA
v_call: TRBV20-1
j_call: TRBJ1-2
cdr3_aa: CSAARRPINYGYTF
cdr3_nt: TGCAGTGCTGCCCGGAGGCCAATTAACTATGGCTACACCTTC

d_call: TRBD2
clone_size: NA
v_call: TRBV25-1
j_call: TRBJ2-1
cdr3_aa: CASRITSGNNEQFF
cdr3_nt: TGTGCCAGCAGAATTACTAGCGGGAATAATGAGCAGTTCTTC

d_call: NA
clone_size: few
v_call: TRBV5-1
j_call: TRBJ2-1
cdr3_aa: CASSWRSSSYNEQFF
cdr3_nt: TGCGCCAGCAGCTGGCGTTCCAGCTCCTACAATGAGCAGTTCTTC

d_call: TRBD2
clone_size: few
v_call: TRBV4-1
j_call: TRBJ2-7
cdr3_aa: CASSQDLASGGADYEQYF
cdr3_nt: TGCGCCAGCAGCCAAGATCTGGCTAGCGGGGGGGCCGATTACGAGCAGTACTTC